The sequence of this TCR beta chain was determined in a study of low-dose radiotherapy and immunotherapy resistance in tumors. Whole-study context: With fractions of 0.5 Gy given every 2 weeks, Cohort 1 accumulated a total of 6.5 Gy. Every six weeks patients received intravenous ipilimumab 1 mg/kg, and every two weeks they received intravenous nivolumab 240 mg. Patients were on oral aspirin 300 mg taken daily for four cycles from cycle 1 day 1.

Ten or more counts support this clonotype. Documented time point: before trial treatment. Treatment combined nivolumab, ipilimumab, aspirin, low-dose cyclophosphamide and low-dose radiotherapy in a dose-escalation trial. The CDR3 covers 13 residues. Trimming shortened V by 4 bases and J by 7 bases, and 14 bases separated the two germline ends. Germline V CDR1 and CDR2: SQVTM, ANQGSEA. Primers targeting TRAV and TRBV primed first-strand cDNA, covering alpha and beta chains. TCR amplification ran approximately 22 PCR cycles using constant-region and V-primer adapter primers. TCRdb re-analysed the reads in MiXCR, keeping a single row per CDR3 protein. The repertoire includes fewer than 90,000 distinct CDR3 sequences, 15% to 20% of them detected once, and under 7.5% sits in the top ten.

The receptor was isolated from a male donor with prostate cancer. This specimen was PBMCs, taken before treatment. The chain is built from TRBV29-1 and TRBJ2-1; D possibly matches TRBD1 or TRBD2 (6 bases each). The DNA of the CDR3 is TGCAGCGTTGTCGGGAGTACAGGGAATGAGCAGTTCTTC. Translated: CSVVGSTGNEQFF.